Each of the 18 T cell receptor beta chains below was sequenced from the same sample in a study of blood T cell repertoires in COVID-19. The repertoire was sequenced with immunoSEQ multiplex PCR; TCRdb's copy has only in-frame clones and lacks some. This repertoire shows tens of thousands of clones, roughly 87% found once; its top ten account for approximately 5.1%. The sequenced material came from peripheral blood. These TCRs come from an elderly man in a cohort sampled during active COVID-19.

The V gene is TRBV7-9, the J gene TRBJ1-4, with unresolved D. CDR3 length equals 15 residues. Germline-derived CDR1 and CDR2 are SEHNR and FQNEAQ (reference sequence). V gave up 4 bases and J gave up 5 bases, with 14 bases separating them. CDR3 coding DNA: TGTGCCAGCAGCTCTATGTCGTCGCGGAATGAAAAACTGTTTTTT. It encodes CASSSMSSRNEKLFF.

The chain combines TRBV9 with TRBJ2-1; 7 bases fit TRBD2. Trimming cost V 3 bases and J 0 bases; bases outside gene matches: 9. This CDR3 comprises 17 residues. Germline CDR1 is SGDLS and CDR2 is YYNGEE. Written as DNA, the CDR3 is TGTGCCAGCAGCGACCGACAAGCGGGGATCTCCTACAATGAGCAGTTCTTC. It is translated as CASSDRQAGISYNEQFF.

The chain couples TRBV2 to TRBJ2-2; the match to TRBD1 covers 9 bases. This CDR3 region has 14 residues. V shed 5 bases and J 7 bases; nucleotides not matched to a gene: 5. CDR1 and CDR2 from the germline V gene are SNHLY and FYNNEI. CDR3: CASSWDREVGELFF. The CDR3 region has the DNA TGTGCCAGCAGTTGGGACAGGGAAGTCGGGGAGCTGTTTTTT.

This clone was seen just once. The chain has TRBV7-9 and TRBJ1-1; perhaps TRBD1 as D (6 bases). This CDR3 region has 13 residues. V was cut by 11 bases and J by 3 bases, with 16 bases left in between. Germline assignment: CDR1 SEHNR and CDR2 FQNEAQ (reference sequence). The CDR3 DNA reads as TGTGCCGGGCGGGGGGACAAATACACTGAAGCTTTCTTT. Protein sequence: CAGRGDKYTEAFF.

The V gene is TRBV6-1, the J gene TRBJ1-2; 8 bases agree with TRBD1. The V segment lost 3 bases and the J segment 7 bases; nucleotides outside the gene matches: 4. In germline, CDR1 is MNHNS, CDR2 SASEGT. The CDR3 spans 13 residues. CDR3 sequence reads: CASSEDRASGYTF. CDR3 nucleotide sequence: TGTGCCAGCAGTGAGGACAGGGCAAGTGGCTACACCTTC.

The V gene is TRBV5-1, the J gene TRBJ2-2; 9 nucleotides line up with TRBD2. V shed 4 bases and J 4 bases; nucleotides not matched to a gene: 8. Looked up from germline, CDR1 is SGHRS and CDR2 is YFSETQ. The CDR3 covers 16 residues. This CDR3 is CASSGSAGGPTGELFF. The CDR3 DNA reads as TGCGCCAGCAGCGGGTCCGCGGGAGGGCCCACCGGGGAGCTGTTTTTT.

The chain joins TRBV11-2 to TRBJ1-4, with D perhaps matching TRBD1 (6 bases). The CDR3 contains 15 residues. In germline, CDR1 is SGHAT, CDR2 FQNNGV. V lost 1 base to trimming and J lost 7 bases, with 13 bases between them. As DNA, the CDR3 is TGTGCCAGCAGCTTAGGCGCAGGGGACGGTGAAAAACTGTTTTTT. It encodes CASSLGAGDGEKLFF.

This chain connects TRBV7-9 to TRBJ2-3; 12 positions match TRBD2. Trimming took 5 bases from V and 3 from J; bases not matched to a gene: 3. The CDR3 contains 15 residues. Germline V gene sequence: CDR1 SEHNR, CDR2 FQNEAQ (reference sequence). This chain's CDR3 is CASSVTSGGTDTQYF. CDR3 DNA sequence: TGTGCCAGCAGCGTTACTAGCGGGGGGACAGATACGCAGTATTTT.

This chain connects TRBV9 to TRBJ2-7; possible D gene TRBD1, 6 bases. The V gene's germline CDR1 is SGDLS and CDR2 YYNGEE. Between the trimmed V and J ends, which lost 0 bases and 4 bases, there was a span of 8 bases. The CDR3 consists of 13 residues. The chain's CDR3 is CASSVEQGYEQYF. The CDR3 DNA is TGTGCCAGCAGCGTAGAACAGGGTTACGAGCAGTACTTC.

There are a few counts of this clone. V gene TRBV20-1 combines with J gene TRBJ1-2; 11 nucleotides line up with TRBD1. The CDR3 extends over 15 amino acids. Trimming removed 3 bases from V and 4 bases from J; junction bases left unmatched: 7. Germline CDR1 and CDR2: DFQATT and SNEGSKA (reference sequence). The CDR3 nucleotides are TGCAGTGCTAGTCAGGCCGGGACAGGGGGCTATGGCTACACCTTC. It yields the protein CSASQAGTGGYGYTF.

The rearrangement links TRBV6-5 to TRBJ1-5; the D is unclear. This CDR3 has 15 amino acids. In germline, CDR1 is MNHEY, CDR2 SVGAGI. Deletions cut 5 bases from V and 6 bases from J, with 17 bases between. The CDR3 reads CASSMGSGSTQPQHF. For the CDR3, the DNA is TGTGCCAGCAGTATGGGGAGTGGAAGTACTCAGCCCCAGCATTTT.

This clone was seen just once. The chain couples TRBV6-6 to TRBJ1-2; D perhaps matches TRBD1 (5 bases). The CDR3 runs to 13 residues. The V end lost 7 bases, the J end lost 2 bases, and 11 bases lay between the germline ends. Germline V gene lookup returns CDR1 MNHNY and CDR2 SVGAGI (reference sequence). CDR3 coding DNA: TGTGCCAGCACCGCGACAGCCAACTATGGCTACACCTTC. This sequence encodes CASTATANYGYTF.

The CDR3 coding sequence is TGTGCCAGCAGCCAGGGACAGGGCTTAGGAGAAAAACTGTTTTTT. Encoded protein: CASSQGQGLGEKLFF. The gene calls are TRBV6-5 and TRBJ1-4; TRBD1 agrees at 9 bases. The V segment lost 6 bases and the J segment 8 bases; nucleotides outside the gene matches: 10. This CDR3 contains 15 residues. Per the germline V gene, CDR1 is MNHEY and CDR2 is SVGAGI.

V is TRBV7-3 and J is TRBJ2-7, with 9 bases lining up with TRBD1. CDR1 and CDR2 (germline): SGHTA, FQGTGA. The CDR3 consists of 15 residues. The V gene end was trimmed by 5 bases and the J gene end by 4 bases; junction bases not matched to a gene: 9. The CDR3 protein is CASSTTGGSGYEQYF. The CDR3 nucleotides read TGTGCCAGCAGCACAACAGGGGGCTCAGGGTACGAGCAGTACTTC.

Comments on this clone: Other DNA sequences of this sample code for an identical CDR3. The rearrangement joins TRBV3-1 (or the pseudogene TRBV3-2) to TRBJ2-1; 10 nucleotides agree with TRBD2. The V segment lost 5 bases and the J segment 10 bases; nucleotides outside the gene matches: 11. In germline, CDR1 is LGHDT, CDR2 YNNKEL (reference sequence). CDR3 length: 15 amino acids. DNA of the CDR3: TGTGCCAGCAGCGCCACTAGCGGGAACCTCAACGAGCAGTTCTTC. It specifies CASSATSGNLNEQFF.

V is TRBV11-2 and J is TRBJ2-3, with D perhaps matching TRBD1 (6 bases). Germline loops: CDR1 SGHAT, CDR2 FQNNGV. The V end was cut by 1 base, the J end by 2 bases, with 10 bases between. CDR3 length equals 15 residues. DNA of the CDR3: TGTGCCAGCAGCTTAGGGGGACACCTCACAGATACGCAGTATTTT. Translating it yields CASSLGGHLTDTQYF.

The rearrangement uses TRBV7-9 and TRBJ2-1; perhaps TRBD2 as D (6 bases). This CDR3 region has 14 residues. Trimming removed 8 bases at V and 1 base at J, with 12 bases between. Germline loops: CDR1 SEHNR, CDR2 FQNEAQ (reference sequence). The CDR3 bases are TGTGCCAGCGGTCTAGCGCAATCCTACAATGAGCAGTTCTTC. Its protein is CASGLAQSYNEQFF.

This clone was seen more than once but under ten times. The genes are TRBV2 and TRBJ2-7, with D unclear. Trimming shortened V by 8 bases and J by 6 bases, and 11 bases separated the two germline ends. The CDR3 spans 11 residues. Per germline, CDR1 SNHLY and CDR2 FYNNEI. The CDR3 region is CASQDILEQYF. In DNA form, the CDR3 reads TGTGCCAGCCAAGACATACTCGAGCAGTACTTC.